The 14 T cell receptor beta chains presented below share a single source sample, sequenced in a study of T cell responses to AZD1222 COVID-19 vaccine. Libraries were prepared by immunoSEQ multiplex PCR; TCRdb keeps only in-frame clonotypes and omits some of them. The sample consists of under 150,000 clones, approximately 92% of them appearing once. The input for sequencing was peripheral blood, taken 28 days after the second AZD1222 dose. The receptors stem from an adult who received the AZD1222 COVID-19 vaccine.

The chain recombines TRBV7-3 with TRBJ1-1, with D tentatively TRBD1 (5 bases). The V and J ends lost 2 bases and 8 bases respectively, with 12 bases between them. Germline lookup yields CDR1 SGHTA and CDR2 FQGTGA. The CDR3 is made up of 13 amino acids. CDR3 sequence: CASSLGQGTEAFF. CDR3 bases: TGTGCCAGCAGCTTAGGGCAGGGCACGGAAGCTTTCTTT.

V gene TRBV2 combines with J gene TRBJ1-1, with 7 nucleotides matching TRBD1. This CDR3 comprises 12 residues. V lost 6 bases to trimming and J lost 8 bases; unmatched junction nucleotides: 6. Germline V gives CDR1 SNHLY, CDR2 FYNNEI. As DNA, the CDR3 is TGTGCCAGCAGGGAGACAGGGTACGAAGCTTTCTTT. Its protein is CASRETGYEAFF.

This clone was detected once. The chain is built from TRBV4-1 and TRBJ1-4; 9 bases line up with TRBD1. The V segment lost 8 bases and the J segment 5 bases; nucleotides outside the gene matches: 9. CDR1 is MGHRA, CDR2 YSYEKL, per germline. This CDR3 is 15 amino acids long. The CDR3 loop reads CASGSPGTGNEKLFF. In DNA, the CDR3 is TGCGCCAGCGGATCCCCCGGGACAGGGAATGAAAAACTGTTTTTT.

This sequence joins TRBV7-9 and TRBJ1-1; D not certain. CDR1 and CDR2 from the germline V gene are SEHNR and FQNEAQ (reference sequence). Trimming stripped 3 bases from V and 3 bases from J, with 8 bases between. This CDR3 region has 13 residues. The CDR3 loop is CASSFSGDTEAFF. CDR3 DNA sequence: TGTGCCAGCAGCTTTAGCGGGGACACTGAAGCTTTCTTT.

The J gene is TRBJ1-1, the V gene TRBV19, with 7 bases identical to TRBD1. Germline V CDR1 and CDR2: LNHDA, SQIVND (reference sequence). The CDR3 runs 14 residues. Germline trimming cut 3 bases from V and 6 bases from J; bases unmatched to any gene: 7. The CDR3 DNA sequence: TGTGCCAGTAGTATGAAAGGGACAGTCGCTGAAGCTTTCTTT. Translating it yields CASSMKGTVAEAFF.

V is TRBV6-6 and J is TRBJ2-2, with TRBD1 matching 7 bases. The V and J ends lost 4 bases and 1 base, in that order; junction bases with no gene match: 6. Looked up from germline, CDR1 is MNHNY and CDR2 is SVGAGI (reference sequence). CDR3 length: 16 residues. The CDR3: CASSLPTGMNTGELFF. CDR3 coding DNA: TGTGCCAGCAGTTTACCGACAGGGATGAACACCGGGGAGCTGTTTTTT.

The chain joins TRBV7-2 to TRBJ2-2; 14 bases map to TRBD2. The CDR3 is made up of 22 amino acids. V was clipped by 0 bases and J by 7 bases; unmatched bases: 19. Germline CDR1 is SGHTA and CDR2 is FQGNSA. DNA for the CDR3: TGTGCCAGCAGCTTAGCGCCCCCGGGACTAGCGGGAGTTGGAGGCTTAGGCGGGGAGCTGTTTTTT. Translated: CASSLAPPGLAGVGGLGGELFF.

V gene TRBV7-8 combines with J gene TRBJ1-1; 9 bases align to TRBD1. V shed 6 bases, J shed 6 bases, and the junction held 5 bases outside the gene matches. The CDR3 consists of 13 residues. The germline gives CDR1 SGHVS, CDR2 FQNEAQ. CDR3 coding DNA: TGTGCCAGCAGACCGACAGGGGGACCTGAAGCTTTCTTT. Residues: CASRPTGGPEAFF.

The chain couples TRBV19 to TRBJ1-2; 8 bases fit TRBD1. The CDR3 sequence is 12 residues long. Trimming removed 4 bases from V and 12 bases from J; junction bases left unmatched: 7. Germline V gives CDR1 LNHDA, CDR2 SQIVND (reference sequence). CDR3 sequence: CASSTPGGANTF. CDR3 bases: TGTGCCAGTAGTACCCCAGGGGGCGCAAACACCTTC.

J is TRBJ2-3 and V is TRBV2; 9 positions match TRBD2. There are 14 residues in the CDR3. Per germline, CDR1 SNHLY and CDR2 FYNNEI. V shed 10 bases and J 1 base; nucleotides not matched to a gene: 6. The CDR3 coding sequence is TGTGCCACCCGCCCTAGCGGGGGCACAGATACGCAGTATTTT. It is translated as CATRPSGGTDTQYF.

The chain recombines TRBV11-3 with TRBJ1-3; D remains unclear. V lost 1 base and J lost 4, with 14 bases in between. The CDR3 is 16 amino acids. CDR1 and CDR2 (germline): SGHNT, YENEEA. CDR3 sequence (DNA): TGTGCCAGCAGCTTAGGACCGATGGCTGCGGGAAACACCATATATTTT. This codes for CASSLGPMAAGNTIYF.

J is TRBJ2-7 and V is TRBV11-3; 8 bases line up with TRBD2. The germline gives CDR1 SGHNT, CDR2 YENEEA. Trimming cost V 3 bases and J 5 bases; bases outside gene matches: 6. This CDR3 has 14 residues. The chain's CDR3 is CASSLQRESHEQYV. The DNA of the CDR3 is TGTGCCAGCAGCTTGCAGCGGGAGAGCCACGAGCAGTACGTC.

The chain joins TRBV7-9 to TRBJ2-3, with 8 bases aligning to TRBD2. Germline V gives CDR1 SEHNR, CDR2 FQNEAQ (reference sequence). V trimming: 2 bases; J trimming: 5 bases; junction bases outside the gene matches: 9. This CDR3 region has 16 residues. For the CDR3, the DNA is TGTGCCAGCAGCTTAACTGTCGGGGGGGCCAAAGATACGCAGTATTTT. It is translated as CASSLTVGGAKDTQYF.

CDR3 sequence: CATSRVGNQPQHF. The CDR3 DNA follows: TGTGCCACCAGCAGAGTGGGCAATCAGCCCCAGCATTTT. This rearrangement joins TRBV15 to TRBJ1-5; D remains unclear. The CDR3 has 13 amino acids. V gave up 1 base and J gave up 2 bases, with 3 bases separating them. Germline-derived CDR1 and CDR2 are LNHNV and YYDKDF (reference sequence).